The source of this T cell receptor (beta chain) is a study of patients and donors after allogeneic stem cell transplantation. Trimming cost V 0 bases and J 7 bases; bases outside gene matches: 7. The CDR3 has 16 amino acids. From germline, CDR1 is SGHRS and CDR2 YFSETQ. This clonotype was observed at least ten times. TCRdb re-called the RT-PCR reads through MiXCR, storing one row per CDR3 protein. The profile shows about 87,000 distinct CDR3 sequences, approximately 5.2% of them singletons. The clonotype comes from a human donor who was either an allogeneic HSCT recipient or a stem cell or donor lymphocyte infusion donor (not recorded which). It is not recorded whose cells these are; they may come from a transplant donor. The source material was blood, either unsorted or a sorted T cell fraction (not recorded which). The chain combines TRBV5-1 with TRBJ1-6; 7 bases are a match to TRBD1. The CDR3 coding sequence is TGCGCCAGCAGCTTGGCGATTGCAGGGGGGAATTCACCCCTCCACTTT. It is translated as CASSLAIAGGNSPLHF.